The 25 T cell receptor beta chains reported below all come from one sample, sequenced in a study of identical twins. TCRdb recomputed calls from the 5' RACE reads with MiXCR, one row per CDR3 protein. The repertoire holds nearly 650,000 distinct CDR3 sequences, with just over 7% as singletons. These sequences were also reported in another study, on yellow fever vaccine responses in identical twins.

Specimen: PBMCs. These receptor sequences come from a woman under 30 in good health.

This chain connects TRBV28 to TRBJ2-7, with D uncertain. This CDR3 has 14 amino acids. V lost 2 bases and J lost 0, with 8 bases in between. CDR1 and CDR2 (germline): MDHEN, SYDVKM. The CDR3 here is CASSLGVRSYEQYF. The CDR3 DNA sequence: TGTGCCAGCAGTTTAGGGGTCCGCTCCTACGAGCAGTACTTC.

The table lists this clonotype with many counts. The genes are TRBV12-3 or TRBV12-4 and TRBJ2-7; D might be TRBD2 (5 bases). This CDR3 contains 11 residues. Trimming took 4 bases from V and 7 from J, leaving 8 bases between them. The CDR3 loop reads CASSSLAEQYF. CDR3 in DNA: TGTGCCAGCAGTTCTTTAGCGGAGCAGTACTTC.

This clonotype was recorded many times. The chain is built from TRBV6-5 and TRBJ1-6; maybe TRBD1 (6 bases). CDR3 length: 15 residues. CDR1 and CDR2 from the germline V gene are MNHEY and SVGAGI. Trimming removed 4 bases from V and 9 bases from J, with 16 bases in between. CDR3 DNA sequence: TGTGCCAGCAGTTCCGAGTCGGGACATATTTCACCCCTCCACTTT. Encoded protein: CASSSESGHISPLHF.

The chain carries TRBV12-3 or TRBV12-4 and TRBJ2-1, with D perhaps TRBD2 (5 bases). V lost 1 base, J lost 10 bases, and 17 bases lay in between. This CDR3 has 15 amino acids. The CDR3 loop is CASSLGGRRFDEQFF. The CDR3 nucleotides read TGTGCCAGCAGTTTAGGCGGGCGACGGTTTGACGAGCAGTTCTTC.

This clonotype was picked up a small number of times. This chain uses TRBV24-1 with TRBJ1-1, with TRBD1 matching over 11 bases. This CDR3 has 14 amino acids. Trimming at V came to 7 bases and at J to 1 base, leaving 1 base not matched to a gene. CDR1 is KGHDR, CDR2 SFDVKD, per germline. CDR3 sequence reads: CATRGQGGNTEAFF. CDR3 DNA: TGTGCCACCAGGGGACAGGGGGGGAACACTGAAGCTTTCTTT.

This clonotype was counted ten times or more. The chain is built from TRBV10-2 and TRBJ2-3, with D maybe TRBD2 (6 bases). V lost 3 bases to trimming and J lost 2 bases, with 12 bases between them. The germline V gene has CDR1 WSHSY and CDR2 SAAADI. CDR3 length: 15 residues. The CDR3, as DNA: TGCGCCAGCAGTGATCGCGGGACCCTCACAGATACGCAGTATTTT. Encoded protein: CASSDRGTLTDTQYF.

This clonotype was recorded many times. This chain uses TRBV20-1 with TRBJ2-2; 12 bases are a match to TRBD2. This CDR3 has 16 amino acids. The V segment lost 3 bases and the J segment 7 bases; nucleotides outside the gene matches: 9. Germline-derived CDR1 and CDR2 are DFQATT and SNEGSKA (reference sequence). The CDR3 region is CSASLASGGAFGELFF. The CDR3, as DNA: TGCAGTGCTAGTCTGGCTAGCGGGGGGGCCTTCGGGGAGCTGTTTTTT.

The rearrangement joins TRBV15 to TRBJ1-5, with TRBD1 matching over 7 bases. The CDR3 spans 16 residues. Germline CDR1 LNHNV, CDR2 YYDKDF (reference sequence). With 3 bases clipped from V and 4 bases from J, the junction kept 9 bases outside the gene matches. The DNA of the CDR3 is TGTGCCACCAGCAGTCACCGACAGGGCCTAAATCAGCCCCAGCATTTT. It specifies CATSSHRQGLNQPQHF.

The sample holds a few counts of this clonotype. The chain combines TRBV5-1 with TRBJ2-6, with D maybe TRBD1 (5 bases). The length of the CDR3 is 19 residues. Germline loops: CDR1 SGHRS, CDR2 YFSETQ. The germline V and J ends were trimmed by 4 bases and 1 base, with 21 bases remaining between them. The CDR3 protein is CASSDKGPLVISGANVLTF. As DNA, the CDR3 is TGCGCCAGCAGCGACAAGGGGCCTCTCGTCATATCTGGGGCCAACGTCCTGACTTTC.

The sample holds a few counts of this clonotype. The CDR3 here is CASSLEAEFTSTDTQYF. The CDR3 nucleotides are TGTGCCAGCAGCTTAGAGGCGGAGTTTACTAGCACAGATACGCAGTATTTT. This chain links TRBV7-7 with TRBJ2-3; no clear D gene. The germline V gene has CDR1 SSHAT and CDR2 FNYEAQ (reference sequence). V lost 1 base and J lost 0, with 14 bases in between. The CDR3 extends over 17 amino acids.

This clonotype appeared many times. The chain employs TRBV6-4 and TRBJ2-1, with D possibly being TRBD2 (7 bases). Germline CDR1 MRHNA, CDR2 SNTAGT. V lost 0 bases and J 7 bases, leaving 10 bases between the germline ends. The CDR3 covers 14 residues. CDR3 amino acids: CASSDSRGGNEQFF. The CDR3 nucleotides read TGTGCCAGCAGTGACTCCAGGGGAGGGAATGAGCAGTTCTTC.

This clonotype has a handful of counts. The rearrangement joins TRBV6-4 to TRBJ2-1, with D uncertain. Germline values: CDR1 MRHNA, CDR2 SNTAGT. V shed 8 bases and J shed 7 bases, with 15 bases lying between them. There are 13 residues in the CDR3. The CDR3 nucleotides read TGTGCCAGCCAGGCCGAGGTAGGGAATGAGCAGTTCTTC. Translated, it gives CASQAEVGNEQFF.

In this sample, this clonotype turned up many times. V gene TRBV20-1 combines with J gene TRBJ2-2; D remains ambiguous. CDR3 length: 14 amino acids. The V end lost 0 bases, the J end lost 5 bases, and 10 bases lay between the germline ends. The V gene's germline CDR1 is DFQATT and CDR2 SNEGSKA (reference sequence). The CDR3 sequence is CSARDSRWTGELFF. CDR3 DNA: TGCAGTGCTAGAGATTCCAGGTGGACCGGGGAGCTGTTTTTT.

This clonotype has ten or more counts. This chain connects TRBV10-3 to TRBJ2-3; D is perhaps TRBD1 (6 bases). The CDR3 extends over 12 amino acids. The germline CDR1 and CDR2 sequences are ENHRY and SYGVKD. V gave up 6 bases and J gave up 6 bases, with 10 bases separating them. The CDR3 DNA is TGTGCCATCAGCACAGGGTCGGATACGCAGTATTTT. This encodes CAISTGSDTQYF.

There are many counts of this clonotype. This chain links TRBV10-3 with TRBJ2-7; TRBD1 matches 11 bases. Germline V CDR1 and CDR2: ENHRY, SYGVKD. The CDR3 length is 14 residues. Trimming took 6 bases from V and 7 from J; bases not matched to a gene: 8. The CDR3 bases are TGTGCCATCAGGGGACAGGGGGGTCATTGGGAGCAGTACTTC. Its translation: CAIRGQGGHWEQYF.

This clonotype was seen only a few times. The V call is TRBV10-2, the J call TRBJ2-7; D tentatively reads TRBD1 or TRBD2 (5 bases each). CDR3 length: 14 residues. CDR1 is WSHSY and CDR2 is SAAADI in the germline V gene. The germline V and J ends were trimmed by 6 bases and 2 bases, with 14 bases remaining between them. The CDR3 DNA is TGCGCCAGCAGCTATGGGACGGGTACCTACGAGCAGTACGTC. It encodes CASSYGTGTYEQYV.

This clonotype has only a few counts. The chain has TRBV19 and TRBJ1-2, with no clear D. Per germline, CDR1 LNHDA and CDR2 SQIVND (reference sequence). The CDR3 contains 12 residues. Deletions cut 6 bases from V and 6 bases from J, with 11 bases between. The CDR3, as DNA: TGTGCCAGTAGAACCGCCCGACATGGCTACACCTTC. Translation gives CASRTARHGYTF.

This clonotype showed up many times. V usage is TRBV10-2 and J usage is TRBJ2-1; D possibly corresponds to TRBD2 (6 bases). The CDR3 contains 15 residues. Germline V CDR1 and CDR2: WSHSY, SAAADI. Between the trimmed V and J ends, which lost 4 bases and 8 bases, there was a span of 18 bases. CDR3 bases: TGCGCCAGCAGTGGGGGTGGGGGGTTAATCGATGAGCAGTTCTTC. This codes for CASSGGGGLIDEQFF.

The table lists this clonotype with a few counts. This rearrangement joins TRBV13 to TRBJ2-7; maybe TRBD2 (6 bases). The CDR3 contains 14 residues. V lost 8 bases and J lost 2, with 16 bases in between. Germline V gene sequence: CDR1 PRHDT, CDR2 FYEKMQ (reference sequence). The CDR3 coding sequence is TGTGCCAGCCATCTTCGGGGGTCTACCTACGAGCAGTACGTC. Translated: CASHLRGSTYEQYV.

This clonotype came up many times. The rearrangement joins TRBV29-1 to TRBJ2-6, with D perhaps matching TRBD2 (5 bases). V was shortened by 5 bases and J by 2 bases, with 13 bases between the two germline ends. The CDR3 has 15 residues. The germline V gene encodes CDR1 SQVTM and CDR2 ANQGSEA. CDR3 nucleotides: TGCAGCGTTCAGCCTGCGGGCGCTGGGGCCAACGTCCTGACTTTC. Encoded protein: CSVQPAGAGANVLTF.

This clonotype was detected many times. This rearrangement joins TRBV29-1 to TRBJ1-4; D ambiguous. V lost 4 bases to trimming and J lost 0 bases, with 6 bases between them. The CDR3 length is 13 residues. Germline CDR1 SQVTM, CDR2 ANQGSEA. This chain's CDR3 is CSVATATNEKLFF. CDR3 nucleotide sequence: TGCAGCGTTGCTACAGCAACTAATGAAAAACTGTTTTTT.

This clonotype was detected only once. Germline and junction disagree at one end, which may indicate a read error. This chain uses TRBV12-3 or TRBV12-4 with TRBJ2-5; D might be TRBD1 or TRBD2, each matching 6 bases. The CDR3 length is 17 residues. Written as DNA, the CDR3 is TGTGCCTGCAGTTTAGTGATTGGGGGGCGCGTTGGGGTGACCCAGTACTTC. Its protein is CACSLVIGGRVGVTQYF.

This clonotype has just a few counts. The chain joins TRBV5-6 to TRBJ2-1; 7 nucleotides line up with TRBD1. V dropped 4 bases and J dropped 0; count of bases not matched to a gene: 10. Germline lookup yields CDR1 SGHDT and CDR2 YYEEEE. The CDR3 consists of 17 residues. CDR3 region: CASSDIGGGHSYNEQFF. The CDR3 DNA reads TGTGCCAGCAGCGATATAGGGGGCGGCCACTCCTACAATGAGCAGTTCTTC.

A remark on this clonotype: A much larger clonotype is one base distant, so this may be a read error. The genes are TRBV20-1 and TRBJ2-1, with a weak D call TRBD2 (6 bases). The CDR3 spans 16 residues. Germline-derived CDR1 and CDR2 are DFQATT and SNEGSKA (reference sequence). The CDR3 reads CCARDPSGPSYNEQFF. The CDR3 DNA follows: TGCTGTGCTAGAGACCCCAGCGGGCCGTCCTACAATGAGCAGTTCTTC.

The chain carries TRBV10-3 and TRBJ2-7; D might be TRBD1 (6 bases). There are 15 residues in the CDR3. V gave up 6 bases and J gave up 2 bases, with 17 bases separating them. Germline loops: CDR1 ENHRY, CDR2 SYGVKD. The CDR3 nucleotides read TGTGCCATCAGCGCCGCCCCGGGACAACCCTACGAGCAGTACGTC. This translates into CAISAAPGQPYEQYV.